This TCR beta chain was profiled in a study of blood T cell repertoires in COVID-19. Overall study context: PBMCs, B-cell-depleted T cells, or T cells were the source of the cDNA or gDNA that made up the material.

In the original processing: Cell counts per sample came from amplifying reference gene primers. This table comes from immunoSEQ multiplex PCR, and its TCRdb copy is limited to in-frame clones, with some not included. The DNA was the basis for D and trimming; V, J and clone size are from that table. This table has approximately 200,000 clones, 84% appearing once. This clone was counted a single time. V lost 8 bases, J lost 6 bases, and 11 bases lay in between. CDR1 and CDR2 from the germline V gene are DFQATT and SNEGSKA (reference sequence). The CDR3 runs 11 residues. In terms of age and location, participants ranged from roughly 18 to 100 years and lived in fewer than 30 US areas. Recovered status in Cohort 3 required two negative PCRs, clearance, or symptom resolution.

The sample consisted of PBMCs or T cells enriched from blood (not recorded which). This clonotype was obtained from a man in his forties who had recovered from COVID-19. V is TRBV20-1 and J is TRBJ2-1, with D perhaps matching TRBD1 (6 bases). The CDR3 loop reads CSRGKSNEQFF. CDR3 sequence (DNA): TGCAGTAGGGGGAAGTCCAATGAGCAGTTCTTC.